These 7 T cell receptor beta chains originate from one sample sequenced in a study of Ad26.COV2.S vaccination and SARS-CoV-2 variants. Profiling relied on immunoSEQ multiplex PCR, and the TCRdb table lists in-frame clones only, not all of them. The repertoire consists of about 460,000 clones, with about 88% occurring once and the leading ten covering 1.5% to 2%. The treatment here: some 20 received Ad26.COV2.S at low or high dose, single or two shots; several received placebo; per-sample allocation not given. It was on day 63 after the first vaccine or placebo injection that samples were taken. The sequences come from peripheral blood, collected in a trial of Ad26.COV2.S vaccine versus placebo. Receptors were obtained from a person aged 18 to 59 who received the Ad26.COV2.S COVID-19 vaccine or a placebo.

Only a few counts were recorded for this clone. The chain carries TRBV18 and TRBJ2-6, with 7 positions matching TRBD2. The CDR3 loop spans 17 amino acids. After removal of 5 bases from V and 0 bases from J, the junction contained 7 bases not matched to a gene. Per the germline V gene, CDR1 is KGHSH and CDR2 is LQKENI. The CDR3 region has the DNA TGTGCCAGCTCAACGCAAAAGCGGGGCTCTGGGGCCAACGTCCTGACTTTC. Its translation: CASSTQKRGSGANVLTF.

V gene TRBV4-1 combines with J gene TRBJ1-2; no reliable D call. Trimming removed 4 bases from V and 4 bases from J, with 16 bases in between. The CDR3 extends over 15 amino acids. The germline V gene has CDR1 MGHRA and CDR2 YSYEKL. The CDR3 loop is CASSPTQQLRYGYTF. The CDR3 bases are TGCGCCAGCAGCCCCACACAGCAGTTGCGCTATGGCTACACCTTC.

The rearrangement uses TRBV11-2 and TRBJ2-7, with TRBD2 identical over 9 bases. Per germline, CDR1 SGHAT and CDR2 FQNNGV. V trimming: 2 bases; J trimming: 0 bases; junction bases outside the gene matches: 5. The CDR3 length is 16 residues. CDR3 nucleotides: TGTGCCAGCAGCTTAAAGCTAGCGGGAAGCTCCTACGAGCAGTACTTC. Protein: CASSLKLAGSSYEQYF. The variable domain in full, with the rest retrieved from reference TRBV11-2 and TRBJ2-7, is EAGVAQSPRYKIIEKRQSVAFWCNPISGHATLYWYQQILGQGPKLLIQFQNNGVVDDSQLPKDRFSAERLKGVDSTLKIQPAKLEDSAVYLCASSLKLAGSSYEQYFGPGTRLTVT.

V gene TRBV5-1 combines with J gene TRBJ1-1; weak D call: TRBD1 (6 bases). The CDR3 consists of 15 residues. CDR1 is SGHRS and CDR2 is YFSETQ in the germline V gene. V was trimmed by 0 bases and J by 1 base, leaving 10 bases between them. The CDR3 sequence: CASSLEQGPNTEAFF. In DNA, the CDR3 is TGCGCCAGCAGCTTGGAACAGGGCCCGAACACTGAAGCTTTCTTT.

This chain links TRBV4-2 with TRBJ2-7, with 9 bases identical to TRBD1. Germline CDR1 and CDR2: LGHNA and YNFKEQ. V was pared by 4 bases and J by 7 bases, with 8 bases of the junction left unmatched. This CDR3 has 14 amino acids. This chain's CDR3 is CASSPTGGSVEQYF. CDR3 nucleotides: TGTGCCAGCAGCCCGACAGGGGGATCCGTGGAGCAGTACTTC.

This CDR3 is CASSTNPTEAFF. In DNA, the CDR3 is TGTGCCAGCTCGACAAATCCCACTGAAGCTTTCTTT. The V call is TRBV28, the J call TRBJ1-1; D ambiguous. CDR1 MDHEN and CDR2 SYDVKM come from the germline V gene. The CDR3 has 12 residues. V gave up 8 bases and J gave up 4 bases, with 11 bases separating them.

J is TRBJ1-2 and V is TRBV9, with TRBD1 identical over 9 bases. Germline trimming cut 3 bases from V and 4 bases from J; bases unmatched to any gene: 4. CDR1 and CDR2 from the germline V gene are SGDLS and YYNGEE. The CDR3 is made up of 14 amino acids. CDR3 sequence: CASSGGTGPYGYTF. The DNA of the CDR3 is TGTGCCAGCAGCGGGGGGACAGGGCCCTATGGCTACACCTTC.